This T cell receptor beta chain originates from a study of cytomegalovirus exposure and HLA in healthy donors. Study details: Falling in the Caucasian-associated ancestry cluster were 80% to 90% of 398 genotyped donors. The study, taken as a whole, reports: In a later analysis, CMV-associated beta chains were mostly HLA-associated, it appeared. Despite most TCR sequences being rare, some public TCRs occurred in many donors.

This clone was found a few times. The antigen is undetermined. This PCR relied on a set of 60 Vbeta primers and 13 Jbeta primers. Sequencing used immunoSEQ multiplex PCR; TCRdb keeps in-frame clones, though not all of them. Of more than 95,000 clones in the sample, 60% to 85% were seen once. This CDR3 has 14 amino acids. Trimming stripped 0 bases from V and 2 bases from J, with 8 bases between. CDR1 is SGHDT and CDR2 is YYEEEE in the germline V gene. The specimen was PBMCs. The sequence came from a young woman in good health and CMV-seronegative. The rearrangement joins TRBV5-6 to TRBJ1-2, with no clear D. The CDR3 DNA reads TGTGCCAGCAGCTTGGTTGTCAGAAACTATGGCTACACCTTC. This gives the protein CASSLVVRNYGYTF.